Below, one T cell receptor (beta chain) is given with its context. Its antigen is as yet unknown. The record originates from a study of shared clonotypes between healthy human individuals. Study-wide results and caveats: What rarefaction showed was incomplete sorted-subset sequencing despite large depth. Roughly 4.7% was the fraction of naive CD4 clonotypes found shared across a few donors.

The trim removed 4 bases at V and 6 bases at J, leaving 9 bases unmatched. Germline-derived CDR1 and CDR2 are MNHEY and SVGAGI. The CDR3 is 16 amino acids. Each subset's genomic DNA was split evenly across several immunoSEQ plates. Under the authors' procedure: ImmunoSEQ output held junction-only sequences without quality scores, so filtering differed. The assay was immunoSEQ multiplex PCR, and TCRdb's table has in-frame clones only and misses some. V, J and clone size derive from that table, while D and trimming were established from the DNA sequence. Here the sample spans some 1.5 million clones, around 98% being singletons.

The J gene is TRBJ2-2, the V gene TRBV6-5, with 9 bases identical to TRBD2. Sequenced input: naive CD4+ T cells sorted from blood. The subset here: CD45RA+ positively selected. This TCR was recovered from a young man in good health. This CDR3 reads CASSFRASGMAGELFF. CDR3 nucleotide sequence: TGTGCCAGCAGTTTCCGGGCTAGCGGGATGGCCGGGGAGCTGTTTTTT.